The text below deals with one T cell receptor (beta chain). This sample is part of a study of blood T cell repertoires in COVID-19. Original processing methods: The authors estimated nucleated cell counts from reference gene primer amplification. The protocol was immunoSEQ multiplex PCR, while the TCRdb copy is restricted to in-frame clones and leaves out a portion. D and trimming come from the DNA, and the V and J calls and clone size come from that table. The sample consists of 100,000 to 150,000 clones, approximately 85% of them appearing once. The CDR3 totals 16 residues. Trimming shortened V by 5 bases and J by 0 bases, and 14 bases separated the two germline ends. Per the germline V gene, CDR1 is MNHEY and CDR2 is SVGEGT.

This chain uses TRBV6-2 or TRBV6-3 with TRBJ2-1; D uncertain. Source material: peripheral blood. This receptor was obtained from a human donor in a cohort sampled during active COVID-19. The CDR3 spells CASSGLNPSSYNEQFF. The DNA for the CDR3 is TGTGCCAGCAGTGGGCTGAATCCGAGCTCCTACAATGAGCAGTTCTTC.